The 28 T cell receptor beta chains below come from one sample, sequenced in a study of cytomegalovirus exposure and HLA in healthy donors. It was with 60 Vbeta and 13 Jbeta primers that the PCR ran. Produced via immunoSEQ multiplex PCR; TCRdb's table is partial and in-frame only. With more than 50,000 clones in the sample, the ten largest clones hold around 6.5%. The sample consisted of PBMCs. These receptors were obtained from a woman aged 35 to 49 in good health and CMV-seronegative.

The chain is built from TRBV7-9 and TRBJ2-2, with 7 bases identical to TRBD1. Germline V gene data show CDR1 as SEHNR and CDR2 as FQNEAQ (reference sequence). V lost 5 bases, J lost 7 bases, and 10 bases stayed unmatched. The CDR3 loop spans 15 amino acids. In DNA form, the CDR3 reads TGTGCCAGCAGCCCCCGGGCCCCAGGGGGCGGGGAGCTGTTTTTT. Translated, it gives CASSPRAPGGGELFF.

The V gene is TRBV18, the J gene TRBJ1-4, with D possibly being TRBD1 (5 bases). This CDR3 is 16 amino acids long. Germline CDR1 KGHSH, CDR2 LQKENI. V gave up 0 bases and J gave up 6 bases, with 14 bases separating them. The CDR3 spells CASSPPNSGIDEKLFF. CDR3 DNA: TGTGCCAGCTCACCACCGAATTCAGGGATTGATGAAAAACTGTTTTTT. The whole variable domain, remainder taken from reference TRBV18 and TRBJ1-4, is NAGVMQNPRHLVRRRGQEARLRCSPMKGHSHVYWYRQLPEEGLKFMVYLQKENIIDESGMPKERFSAEFPKEGPSILRIQQVVRGDSAAYFCASSPPNSGIDEKLFFGSGTQLSVL.

This chain links TRBV6-5 with TRBJ1-2; no clear D. This CDR3 has 15 amino acids. Germline-derived CDR1 and CDR2 are MNHEY and SVGAGI. Trimming shortened V by 5 bases and J by 4 bases, and 17 bases separated the two germline ends. The DNA of the CDR3 is TGTGCCAGCAGTACATTGGCGGAGCCCATCTATGGCTACACCTTC. Translating gives CASSTLAEPIYGYTF.

CDR3 sequence (DNA): TGTGCCAGCAGCACTAGCGGGAGCTCCTACGAGCAGTACTTC. Protein product: CASSTSGSSYEQYF. V is TRBV13 and J is TRBJ2-7; 11 bases map to TRBD2. Germline assignment: CDR1 PRHDT and CDR2 FYEKMQ (reference sequence). This CDR3 region has 14 residues. With 5 bases clipped from V and 0 bases from J, the junction kept 0 bases outside the gene matches.

V and J are TRBV7-9 and TRBJ1-1; D unclear. V lost 0 bases and J 5 bases, leaving 10 bases between the germline ends. This CDR3 spans 14 amino acids. CDR1 and CDR2 from the germline V gene are SEHNR and FQNEAQ (reference sequence). The DNA for the CDR3 is TGTGCCAGCAGCTTAGCTGTCGGGAGGACTGAAGCTTTCTTT. It translates to CASSLAVGRTEAFF. Variable domain in full (rest from reference TRBV7-9 and TRBJ1-1): DTGVSQNPRHKITKRGQNVTFRCDPISEHNRLYWYRQTLGQGPEFLTYFQNEAQLEKSRLLSDRFSAERPKGSFSTLEIQRTEQGDSAMYLCASSLAVGRTEAFFGQGTRLTVV.

The chain recombines TRBV2 with TRBJ1-1; a weak D match, TRBD1 (5 bases). V lost 6 bases, J lost 13 bases, and 18 bases lay in between. The length of the CDR3 is 12 residues. In germline, CDR1 is SNHLY, CDR2 FYNNEI. The CDR3 region is CASRNRDLVDFF. The CDR3 nucleotides are TGTGCCAGCAGGAACCGGGACTTGGTTGATTTCTTT.

The chain is built from TRBV30 and TRBJ2-2; D ambiguous. Trimming removed 3 bases from V and 1 base from J, with 9 bases in between. Germline V CDR1 and CDR2: GTSNPN, SVGIG (reference sequence). CDR3 length: 14 amino acids. CDR3 residues: CAWSFNLNTGELFF. The DNA of the CDR3 is TGTGCCTGGAGCTTTAACTTGAACACCGGGGAGCTGTTTTTT.

This chain links TRBV2 with TRBJ2-7, with D tentatively TRBD2 (5 bases). V dropped 8 bases and J dropped 3 bases, with 14 bases sitting between them. The CDR3 has 13 residues. Looked up from germline, CDR1 is SNHLY and CDR2 is FYNNEI. CDR3 loop: CASGRTEGYEQYF. CDR3 bases: TGTGCCAGCGGAAGGACCGAGGGCTACGAGCAGTACTTC.

The chain couples TRBV7-2 to TRBJ2-7; TRBD1 matches at 9 bases. J gave up 7 bases and V 2 bases, and 9 bases lay outside the gene matches. CDR3 length: 15 residues. Germline CDR1 is SGHTA and CDR2 is FQGNSA. CDR3 sequence reads: CASSLLGTGREEQYF. In nucleotides, the CDR3 is TGTGCCAGCAGCTTATTAGGGACAGGGCGCGAGGAGCAGTACTTC. Full variable domain (rest looked up from reference TRBV7-2 and TRBJ2-7): GAGVSQSPSNKVTEKGKDVELRCDPISGHTALYWYRQSLGQGLEFLIYFQGNSAPDKSGLPSDRFSAERTGGSVSTLTIQRTQQEDSAVYLCASSLLGTGREEQYFGPGTRLTVT.

In regard to this clone: At one end, the junction sequence differs from germline, possibly due to a read error. The V gene is TRBV7-3, the J gene TRBJ1-1; D possibly corresponds to TRBD1 (6 bases). The germline CDR1 and CDR2 sequences are SGHTA and FQGTGA. The CDR3 totals 13 residues. The CDR3: CASSLNRDTEAFF. CDR3 nucleotide sequence: TGTGCCAGCAGTTTAAACAGGGATACTGAAGCTTTCTTT.

The J gene is TRBJ2-1, the V gene TRBV7-8; 10 bases fit TRBD2. Per the germline V gene, CDR1 is SGHVS and CDR2 is FQNEAQ. CDR3 size: 15 residues. The trim removed 0 bases at V and 7 bases at J, leaving 3 bases unmatched. CDR3: CASSLAELAGNEQFF. In DNA, the CDR3 is TGTGCCAGCAGCTTAGCGGAACTAGCGGGAAATGAGCAGTTCTTC.

This chain connects TRBV6-5 to TRBJ1-2; the match to TRBD1 covers 10 bases. The CDR3 covers 12 residues. Germline V gene data show CDR1 as MNHEY and CDR2 as SVGAGI. The trim removed 5 bases at V and 14 bases at J, leaving 8 bases unmatched. The CDR3 reads CASSTSGTGATF. CDR3 bases: TGTGCCAGCAGTACCTCCGGGACAGGGGCTACCTTC.

The rearrangement joins TRBV7-2 to TRBJ2-2; 13 bases align to TRBD2. Germline CDR1 SGHTA, CDR2 FQGNSA. V shed 5 bases and J 6 bases; nucleotides not matched to a gene: 9. The CDR3 has 17 amino acids. The CDR3 DNA sequence: TGTGCCAGCAGCATACTAGCGGGGGGGCTAATTGCCGGGGAGCTGTTTTTT. It codes for CASSILAGGLIAGELFF.

The V gene is TRBV19, the J gene TRBJ1-1; D is unclear. Trimming left V 6 bases short and J 4 bases short, with 15 bases between. The CDR3 has 14 amino acids. Germline V CDR1 and CDR2: LNHDA, SQIVND (reference sequence). The CDR3 DNA reads TGTGCCAGTAGCCTGTTCGGGAGGAGCACTGAAGCTTTCTTT. The encoded protein is CASSLFGRSTEAFF.

The genes are TRBV11-2 and TRBJ2-3; D may be TRBD1 (7 bases). This CDR3 spans 16 amino acids. Germline values: CDR1 SGHAT, CDR2 FQNNGV. V lost 5 bases and J lost 0, with 15 bases in between. The CDR3 here is CASSRRGAASTDTQYF. The CDR3 DNA follows: TGTGCCAGCAGCCGCAGGGGGGCGGCAAGCACAGATACGCAGTATTTT.

The chain uses TRBV7-2 and TRBJ1-1; TRBD1 agrees at 7 bases. This CDR3 spans 12 amino acids. Germline assignment: CDR1 SGHTA and CDR2 FQGNSA. J gave up 5 bases and V 6 bases, and 3 bases lay outside the gene matches. CDR3 residues: CASRRQGTEAFF. As DNA, the CDR3 is TGTGCCAGCAGAAGACAGGGAACTGAAGCTTTCTTT.

V is TRBV18 and J is TRBJ1-2; tentative D call: TRBD1 (6 bases). The CDR3 is made up of 15 amino acids. V was clipped by 1 base and J by 3 bases, with 12 bases between them. Germline CDR1 is KGHSH and CDR2 is LQKENI. DNA for the CDR3: TGTGCCAGCTCACCACTCGGGGGGCAGGACTATGGCTACACCTTC. Its translation is CASSPLGGQDYGYTF.

This chain links TRBV5-5 with TRBJ1-1; no clear D. The length of the CDR3 is 14 residues. V was cut by 3 bases and J by 4 bases, with 13 bases left in between. CDR1 and CDR2 (germline): SGHKS, YYEKEE (reference sequence). CDR3 sequence (DNA): TGTGCCAGCAGCTGGACGTGGGCGGGCACTGAAGCTTTCTTT. Translating gives CASSWTWAGTEAFF.

V gene TRBV7-2 combines with J gene TRBJ2-7; a possible D gene is TRBD1 (5 bases). Germline CDR1 and CDR2: SGHTA and FQGNSA. V was cut by 4 bases and J by 6 bases, with 10 bases left in between. This CDR3 spans 12 amino acids. CDR3 coding DNA: TGTGCCAGCAGCTCCATCGACAGCGAGCAGTACTTC. Amino acids: CASSSIDSEQYF.

This sequence joins TRBV9 and TRBJ2-2; TRBD2 aligns across 10 bases. V trimming: 2 bases; J trimming: 5 bases; junction bases outside the gene matches: 6. The CDR3 consists of 16 residues. Germline V gives CDR1 SGDLS, CDR2 YYNGEE. CDR3 DNA: TGTGCCAGCAGCGTTGCGGGACTAGCGAGGACCGGGGAGCTGTTTTTT. Translating it yields CASSVAGLARTGELFF.

The chain uses TRBV9 and TRBJ2-3, with 9 nucleotides matching TRBD1. The CDR3 has 16 residues. The V segment lost 0 bases and the J segment 2 bases; nucleotides outside the gene matches: 4. Germline V gene lookup returns CDR1 SGDLS and CDR2 YYNGEE. The CDR3 region has the DNA TGTGCCAGCAGCGTAGAGACAGGGGGGATCACAGATACGCAGTATTTT. It encodes CASSVETGGITDTQYF.

The chain has TRBV6-6 and TRBJ2-7, with D perhaps TRBD1 (6 bases). Trimming removed 0 bases from V and 3 bases from J, with 12 bases in between. Per germline, CDR1 MNHNY and CDR2 SVGAGI (reference sequence). This CDR3 has 15 amino acids. The chain's CDR3 is CASSYSIQGSYEQYF. CDR3 sequence (DNA): TGTGCCAGCAGTTACTCGATACAGGGAAGCTACGAGCAGTACTTC.

J is TRBJ1-2 and V is TRBV5-1, with 8 bases lining up with TRBD1. V shed 5 bases and J 6 bases; nucleotides not matched to a gene: 12. Germline CDR1 reads SGHRS; CDR2 reads YFSETQ. The CDR3 consists of 15 residues. The CDR3 spells CASSTARRGQDGYTF. The CDR3 coding sequence is TGCGCCAGCAGTACGGCGCGCAGGGGGCAGGATGGCTACACCTTC.

This chain links TRBV5-1 with TRBJ1-4, with TRBD1 as a possible D gene (5 bases). CDR1 SGHRS and CDR2 YFSETQ come from the germline V gene. Trimming left V 1 base short and J 6 bases short, with 16 bases between. This CDR3 contains 16 residues. The CDR3, as DNA: TGCGCCAGCAGCTTGCTAGGGGATGGGTCCGATGAAAAACTGTTTTTT. Amino acids: CASSLLGDGSDEKLFF.

This chain uses TRBV14 with TRBJ1-2; weak D call: TRBD1 (6 bases). Looked up from germline, CDR1 is SGHDN and CDR2 is FVKESK. The CDR3 covers 14 residues. Trimming cost V 4 bases and J 4 bases, with 13 bases left between them. CDR3 coding DNA: TGTGCCAGCAGCCCTCGAACAGGGACCTATGGCTACACCTTC. Translated, it gives CASSPRTGTYGYTF.

CDR3 protein: CASSGGLAVYNEQFF. Here the CDR3 DNA reads TGTGCCAGCAGTGGGGGACTAGCGGTCTACAATGAGCAGTTCTTC. This chain uses TRBV25-1 with TRBJ2-1; 11 nucleotides line up with TRBD2. The CDR3 spans 15 residues. Per the germline V gene, CDR1 is MGHDK and CDR2 is SYGVNS. The J segment lost 3 bases and the V segment lost 4 bases, leaving 2 bases of the junction unmatched.

The rearrangement joins TRBV6-5 to TRBJ1-6, with 8 bases matching TRBD1. V dropped 1 base and J dropped 7; count of bases not matched to a gene: 3. CDR1 and CDR2 (germline): MNHEY, SVGAGI. This CDR3 has 15 amino acids. CDR3 coding DNA: TGTGCCAGCAGTTACTTACAGGGGGAAAATTCACCCCTCCACTTT. Its translation is CASSYLQGENSPLHF.

The V gene is TRBV27, the J gene TRBJ1-2; the D gene is possibly TRBD1 (6 bases). Trimming took 3 bases from V and 7 from J, leaving 21 bases between them. CDR1 and CDR2 from the germline V gene are MNHEY and SMNVEV (reference sequence). The CDR3 extends over 16 amino acids. The DNA for the CDR3 is TGTGCCAGCAGTTTTTGGGGGGGCGCTAATGTGGGTGGCTACACCTTC. Protein product: CASSFWGGANVGGYTF.